The T cell receptor (beta chain) described here comes from a study of a mutant IDH1 vaccine in newly diagnosed glioma. Study background: Earlier care involved radiotherapy, temozolomide, or both, and the majority received both.

Sequenced by immunoSEQ multiplex PCR; TCRdb stores in-frame clones only, minus some. The sample lists tens of thousands of clones, 86% occurring once. Turning to this clone: What it binds is unknown.

The time point denotes: week 35, safety follow-up. Doses consisted of 300 ug of mutant IDH1 20-mer peptide each, paired with topical imiquimod. The germline CDR1 and CDR2 sequences are MGHRA and YSYEKL. Trimming at V came to 4 bases and at J to 6 bases, leaving 9 bases not matched to a gene. The CDR3 consists of 14 residues. The chain is built from TRBV4-1 and TRBJ2-7, with 7 bases fitting TRBD2. This clonotype originated in a man aged 40-49 years with glioma. The source material was PBMCs, sampled from a glioma patient whose treatment included an IDH1 peptide vaccine. Here the CDR3 reads CASSPTSGGGEQYF. The CDR3 coding sequence is TGCGCCAGCAGCCCCACGTCTGGGGGGGGCGAGCAGTACTTC.